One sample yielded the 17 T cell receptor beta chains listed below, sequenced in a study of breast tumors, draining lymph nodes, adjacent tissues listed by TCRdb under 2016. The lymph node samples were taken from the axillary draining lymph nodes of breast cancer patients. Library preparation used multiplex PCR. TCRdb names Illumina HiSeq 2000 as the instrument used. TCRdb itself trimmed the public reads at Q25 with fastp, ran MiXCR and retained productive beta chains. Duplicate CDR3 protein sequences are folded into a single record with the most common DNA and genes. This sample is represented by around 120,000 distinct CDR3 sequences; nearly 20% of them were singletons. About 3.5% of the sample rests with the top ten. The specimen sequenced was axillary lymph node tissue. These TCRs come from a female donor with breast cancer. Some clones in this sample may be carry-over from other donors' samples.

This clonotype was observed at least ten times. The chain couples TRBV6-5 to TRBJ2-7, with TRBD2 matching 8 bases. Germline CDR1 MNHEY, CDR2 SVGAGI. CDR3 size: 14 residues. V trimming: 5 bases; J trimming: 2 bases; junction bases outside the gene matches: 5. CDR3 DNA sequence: TGTGCCAGCAGTCCCGGGACTAGAACCTACGAGCAGTACTTC. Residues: CASSPGTRTYEQYF.

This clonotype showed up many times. The CDR3 coding sequence is TGCGCCAGCAGCCAAGACCCGGGACAGAACTACGAGCAGTACTTC. Translating it yields CASSQDPGQNYEQYF. The chain has TRBV4-1 and TRBJ2-7, with 7 positions matching TRBD1. There are 15 residues in the CDR3. V dropped 0 bases and J dropped 3; count of bases not matched to a gene: 5. Germline V gives CDR1 MGHRA, CDR2 YSYEKL.

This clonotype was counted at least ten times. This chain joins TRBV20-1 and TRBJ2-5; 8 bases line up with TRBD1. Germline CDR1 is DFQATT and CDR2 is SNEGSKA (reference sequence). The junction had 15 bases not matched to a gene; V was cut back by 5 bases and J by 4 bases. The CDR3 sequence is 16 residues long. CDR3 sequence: CSALEARGLARETQYF. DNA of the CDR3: TGCAGTGCTCTAGAAGCCAGGGGGCTTGCGAGAGAGACCCAGTACTTC.

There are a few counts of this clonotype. CDR3 nucleotide sequence: TGTGCCAGCAGCTTAGAACCGGCCGGGGAGCTGTTTTTT. It specifies CASSLEPAGELFF. The rearrangement uses TRBV11-3 and TRBJ2-2; D is uncertain. CDR1 is SGHNT and CDR2 is YENEEA in the germline V gene. The CDR3 has 13 amino acids. The V and J ends lost 0 bases and 6 bases respectively, with 5 bases between them.

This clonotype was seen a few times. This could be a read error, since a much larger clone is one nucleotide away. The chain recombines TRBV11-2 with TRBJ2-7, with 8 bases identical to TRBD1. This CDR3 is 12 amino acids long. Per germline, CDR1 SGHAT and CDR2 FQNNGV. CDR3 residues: CAGSSDRDEQYF. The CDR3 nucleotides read TGTGCCGGCAGCTCGGACAGGGATGAGCAGTACTTC.

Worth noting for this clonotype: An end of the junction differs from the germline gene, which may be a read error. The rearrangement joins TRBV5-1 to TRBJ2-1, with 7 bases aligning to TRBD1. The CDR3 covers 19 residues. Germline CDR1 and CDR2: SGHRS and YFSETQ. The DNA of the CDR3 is TGCGCCAGCAGCTTCTTGCCCGACAGGGTGCCTACGGAGAACAATGAGCAGCTCTTC. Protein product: CASSFLPDRVPTENNEQLF.

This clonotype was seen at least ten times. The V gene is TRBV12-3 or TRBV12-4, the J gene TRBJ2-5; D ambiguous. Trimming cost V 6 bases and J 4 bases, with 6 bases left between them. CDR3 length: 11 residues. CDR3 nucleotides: TGTGCCAGCAGCTTCCGAGAGACCCAGTACTTC. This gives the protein CASSFRETQYF.

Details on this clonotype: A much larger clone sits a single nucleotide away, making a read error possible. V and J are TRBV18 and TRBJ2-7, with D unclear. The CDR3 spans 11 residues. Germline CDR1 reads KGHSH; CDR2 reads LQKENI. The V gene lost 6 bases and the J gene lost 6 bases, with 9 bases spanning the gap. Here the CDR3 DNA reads TGTGCCAGCTCCGATCTCACCGAGCAGTACTTC. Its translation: CASSDLTEQYF.

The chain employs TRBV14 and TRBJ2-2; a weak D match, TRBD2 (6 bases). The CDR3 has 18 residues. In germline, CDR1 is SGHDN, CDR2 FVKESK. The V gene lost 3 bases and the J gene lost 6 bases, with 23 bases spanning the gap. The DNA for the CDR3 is TGTGCCAGCAGCCAGGCAACTAGGGCCACGCGGAGGGCCGGGGAGCTGTTTTTT. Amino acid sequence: CASSQATRATRRAGELFF. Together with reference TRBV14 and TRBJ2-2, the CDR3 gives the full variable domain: EAGVTQFPSHSVIEKGQTVTLRCDPISGHDNLYWYRRVMGKEIKFLLHFVKESKQDESGMPNNRFLAERTGGTYSTLKVQPAELEDSGVYFCASSQATRATRRAGELFFGEGSRLTVL.

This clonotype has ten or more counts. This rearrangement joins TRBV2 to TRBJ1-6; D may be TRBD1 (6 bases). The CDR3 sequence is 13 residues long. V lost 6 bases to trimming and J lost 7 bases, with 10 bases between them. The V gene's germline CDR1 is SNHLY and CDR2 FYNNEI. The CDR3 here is CASRPQGNSPLHF. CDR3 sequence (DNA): TGTGCCAGCAGACCCCAGGGGAATTCACCCCTCCACTTT.

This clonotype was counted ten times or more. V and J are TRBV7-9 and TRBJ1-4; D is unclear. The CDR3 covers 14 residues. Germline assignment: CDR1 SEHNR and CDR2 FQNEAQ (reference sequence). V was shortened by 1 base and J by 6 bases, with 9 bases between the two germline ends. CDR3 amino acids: CASSLGRSDEKLFF. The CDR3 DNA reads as TGTGCCAGCAGCTTAGGGCGTTCAGATGAAAAACTGTTTTTT.

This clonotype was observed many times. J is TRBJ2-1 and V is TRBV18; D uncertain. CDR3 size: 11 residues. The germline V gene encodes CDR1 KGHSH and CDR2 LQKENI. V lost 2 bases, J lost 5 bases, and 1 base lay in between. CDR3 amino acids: CASSPDNEQFF. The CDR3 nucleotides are TGTGCCAGCTCACCAGACAATGAGCAGTTCTTC. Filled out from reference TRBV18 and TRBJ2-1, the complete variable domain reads NAGVMQNPRHLVRRRGQEARLRCSPMKGHSHVYWYRQLPEEGLKFMVYLQKENIIDESGMPKERFSAEFPKEGPSILRIQQVVRGDSAAYFCASSPDNEQFFGPGTRLTVL.

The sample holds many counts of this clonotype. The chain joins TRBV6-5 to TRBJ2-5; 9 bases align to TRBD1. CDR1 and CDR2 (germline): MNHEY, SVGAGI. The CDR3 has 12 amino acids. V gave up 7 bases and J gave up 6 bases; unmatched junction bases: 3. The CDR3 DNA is TGTGCCAGCACGACAGGGGGACAGACCCAGTACTTC. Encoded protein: CASTTGGQTQYF.

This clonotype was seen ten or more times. The CDR3, as DNA: TGTGCCAGTAGTACAGGGTCTCATAGCAATCAGCCCCAGCATTTT. It yields the protein CASSTGSHSNQPQHF. The chain uses TRBV19 and TRBJ1-5, with D possibly being TRBD1 (5 bases). Germline assignment: CDR1 LNHDA and CDR2 SQIVND (reference sequence). The length of the CDR3 is 15 residues. V was trimmed by 4 bases and J by 0 bases, leaving 10 bases between them.

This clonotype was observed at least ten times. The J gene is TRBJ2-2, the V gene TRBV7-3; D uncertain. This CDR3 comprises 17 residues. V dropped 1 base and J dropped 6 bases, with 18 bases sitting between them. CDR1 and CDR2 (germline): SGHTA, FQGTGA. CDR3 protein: CASSLRVVDSSSGELFF. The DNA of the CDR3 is TGTGCCAGCAGCTTAAGGGTTGTGGATAGTAGCTCCGGGGAGCTGTTTTTT.

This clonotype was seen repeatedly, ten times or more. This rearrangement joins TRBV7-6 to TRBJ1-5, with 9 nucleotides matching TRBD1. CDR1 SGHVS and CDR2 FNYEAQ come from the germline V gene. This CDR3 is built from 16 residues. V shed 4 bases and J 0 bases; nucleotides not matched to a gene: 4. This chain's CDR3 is CASSSETGGSNQPQHF. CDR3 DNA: TGTGCCAGCAGCTCGGAGACAGGGGGTAGCAATCAGCCCCAGCATTTT.

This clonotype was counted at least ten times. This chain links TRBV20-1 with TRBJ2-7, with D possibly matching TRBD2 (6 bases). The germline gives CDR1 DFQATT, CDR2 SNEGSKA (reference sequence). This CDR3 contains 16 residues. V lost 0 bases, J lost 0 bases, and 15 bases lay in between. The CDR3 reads CSARDLSGLTSYEQYF. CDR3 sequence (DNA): TGCAGTGCTAGAGATCTGTCGGGACTGACCTCCTACGAGCAGTACTTC.